The 27 T cell receptor beta chains in this list originate from one sample, sequenced in a study of T cell responses to AZD1222 COVID-19 vaccine. The table came from immunoSEQ multiplex PCR; TCRdb's copy has only in-frame clones and leaves some out. The sample has over 150,000 clones; under 95% are singletons. This material consisted of peripheral blood, taken on day 0 of AZD1222 vaccination. These receptors all come from an adult in good health.

The chain employs TRBV28 and TRBJ1-1; weak D call: TRBD1 (6 bases). With 2 bases removed from V and 11 bases from J, the gap between germline ends came to 15 bases. From germline, CDR1 is MDHEN and CDR2 SYDVKM. CDR3 size: 13 residues. The CDR3 DNA sequence: TGTGCCAGCAGTTTAGGCAGGGGACATGAGGCTTTCTTT. This codes for CASSLGRGHEAFF.

The chain is built from TRBV19 and TRBJ1-2, with D maybe TRBD1 (6 bases). The CDR3 is made up of 14 amino acids. Germline loops: CDR1 LNHDA, CDR2 SQIVND (reference sequence). Between the trimmed V and J ends, which lost 5 bases and 4 bases, there was a span of 14 bases. The CDR3 is CASSAIQGLYGYTF. For the CDR3, the DNA is TGTGCCAGTAGTGCAATACAGGGCCTCTATGGCTACACCTTC.

This clone was counted between two and nine times. V gene TRBV3-1 (or the pseudogene TRBV3-2) combines with J gene TRBJ2-1; 9 nucleotides agree with TRBD2. V gave up 1 base and J gave up 4 bases; unmatched junction bases: 8. The CDR3 extends over 17 amino acids. In germline, CDR1 is LGHDT, CDR2 YNNKEL (reference sequence). The CDR3 region is CASSQGPGLARYNEQFF. The CDR3 DNA reads as TGTGCCAGCAGCCAAGGACCGGGACTAGCACGGTACAATGAGCAGTTCTTC.

This rearrangement joins TRBV2 to TRBJ2-3; 13 bases map to TRBD2. The V segment lost 6 bases and the J segment 3 bases; nucleotides outside the gene matches: 6. The V gene's germline CDR1 is SNHLY and CDR2 FYNNEI. The CDR3 totals 16 residues. CDR3 sequence (DNA): TGTGCCAGCAGCGCAACTAGCGGGGGGGGAACAGATACGCAGTATTTT. This codes for CASSATSGGGTDTQYF.

The V gene is TRBV19, the J gene TRBJ2-1, with 10 bases that match TRBD1. This CDR3 is built from 13 residues. From germline, CDR1 is LNHDA and CDR2 SQIVND (reference sequence). V shed 11 bases and J 4 bases; nucleotides not matched to a gene: 5. In nucleotides, the CDR3 is TGTGCCTCCGGGACAGGGGCATACAATGAGCAGTTCTTC. This encodes CASGTGAYNEQFF.

The rearrangement joins TRBV19 to TRBJ1-5; D remains unclear. This CDR3 spans 15 amino acids. From germline, CDR1 is LNHDA and CDR2 SQIVND (reference sequence). V shed 1 base and J shed 4 bases, with 11 bases lying between them. The chain's CDR3 is CASSIGFGRNQPQHF. CDR3 nucleotides: TGTGCCAGTAGTATAGGTTTTGGCCGTAATCAGCCCCAGCATTTT.

The count of this clone is one. The rearrangement links TRBV7-3 to TRBJ1-1, with no clear D. V lost 3 bases to trimming and J lost 1 base, with 6 bases between them. Germline loops: CDR1 SGHTA, CDR2 FQGTGA. This CDR3 is 13 amino acids long. CDR3 nucleotides: TGTGCCAGCAGCTTGTTATCGAACACTGAAGCTTTCTTT. This codes for CASSLLSNTEAFF.

The chain has TRBV5-4 and TRBJ2-3, with no clear D. There are 13 residues in the CDR3. With 4 bases removed from V and 2 bases from J, the gap between germline ends came to 8 bases. Germline loops: CDR1 SGHNT, CDR2 YYREEE (reference sequence). The CDR3 is CASSPGPTDTQYF. CDR3 DNA sequence: TGTGCCAGCAGCCCGGGTCCCACAGATACGCAGTATTTT.

This chain links TRBV28 with TRBJ1-6; possibly TRBD1 for D (6 bases). CDR1 and CDR2 from the germline V gene are MDHEN and SYDVKM. CDR3 size: 15 residues. The germline V and J ends were trimmed by 7 bases and 7 bases, with 17 bases remaining between them. The chain's CDR3 is CASISPGRGNSPLHF. CDR3 coding DNA: TGTGCCAGCATATCCCCGGGCAGGGGCAATTCACCCCTCCACTTT.

This chain links TRBV20-1 with TRBJ1-4, with D perhaps matching TRBD1 (5 bases). The CDR3 is 10 residues long. From germline, CDR1 is DFQATT and CDR2 SNEGSKA (reference sequence). Trimming removed 6 bases at V and 7 bases at J, with 6 bases between. In DNA, the CDR3 is TGCAGTGCCCAGGGTGAAAAACTGTTTTTT. As protein: CSAQGEKLFF.

This clone was counted a single time. This chain uses TRBV5-1 with TRBJ1-1, with TRBD1 matching over 7 bases. CDR1 and CDR2 from the germline V gene are SGHRS and YFSETQ. Germline trimming cut 4 bases from V and 2 bases from J; bases unmatched to any gene: 17. The CDR3 runs to 18 residues. Here the CDR3 DNA reads TGCGCCAGCAGCCTCATTGGTGTTACCGGGACAGCAAACACTGAAGCTTTCTTT. This sequence encodes CASSLIGVTGTANTEAFF.

The chain links TRBV4-3 to TRBJ2-3; 8 bases match TRBD1. CDR1 and CDR2 (germline): LGHNA, YSLEER. CDR3 size: 17 residues. The V segment lost 4 bases and the J segment 2 bases; nucleotides outside the gene matches: 11. The CDR3 coding sequence is TGCGCCAGCAGCCGTAGGGCCGGGACAGGCTTCACAGATACGCAGTATTTT. Translation gives CASSRRAGTGFTDTQYF.

This chain connects TRBV5-4 to TRBJ2-1; D call uncertain. Germline V CDR1 and CDR2: SGHNT, YYREEE (reference sequence). V lost 5 bases, J lost 11 bases, and 11 bases lay in between. CDR3 length: 11 residues. DNA of the CDR3: TGTGCCAGCAGGACCCTAGAAAAGCAGTTCTTC. This translates into CASRTLEKQFF.

The chain couples TRBV5-1 to TRBJ2-3, with TRBD2 matching over 12 bases. The CDR3 is 16 amino acids. Per germline, CDR1 SGHRS and CDR2 YFSETQ. Losses at the gene ends were 2 bases for V and 0 bases for J; bases not matched to a gene: 1. The CDR3 DNA is TGCGCCAGCAGCTTTGGGACTAGCGGGAGCACAGATACGCAGTATTTT. Amino acid sequence: CASSFGTSGSTDTQYF.

In this sample, this clone turned up once. The gene calls are TRBV9 and TRBJ1-6; no clear D gene. This CDR3 region has 13 residues. CDR1 SGDLS and CDR2 YYNGEE come from the germline V gene. The V end lost 3 bases, the J end lost 8 bases, and 9 bases lay between the germline ends. CDR3 region: CASSAHQYSPLHF. CDR3 nucleotides: TGTGCCAGCAGCGCACACCAATATTCACCCCTCCACTTT.

This chain connects TRBV7-6 to TRBJ2-7; 11 bases line up with TRBD2. The CDR3 is 18 residues long. J gave up 2 bases and V 2 bases, and 11 bases lay outside the gene matches. Germline-derived CDR1 and CDR2 are SGHVS and FNYEAQ. CDR3 region: CASSLPELGSGGAYEQYF. The CDR3 region has the DNA TGTGCCAGCAGCTTACCCGAATTGGGTAGCGGGGGGGCCTACGAGCAGTACTTC.

The chain carries TRBV5-1 and TRBJ2-3; TRBD1 agrees at 8 bases. Germline-derived CDR1 and CDR2 are SGHRS and YFSETQ. Germline trimming cut 0 bases from V and 2 bases from J; bases unmatched to any gene: 5. This CDR3 region has 16 residues. Written as DNA, the CDR3 is TGCGCCAGCAGCTTGGCTGGACAGGGCCCCACAGATACGCAGTATTTT. This codes for CASSLAGQGPTDTQYF.

The chain is built from TRBV6-5 and TRBJ1-2; 9 bases are a match to TRBD1. The CDR3 consists of 14 residues. J gave up 6 bases and V 6 bases, and 8 bases lay outside the gene matches. Germline V gene lookup returns CDR1 MNHEY and CDR2 SVGAGI. For the CDR3, the DNA is TGTGCCAGCAGCACAGGGGGCCCAATAAATGGCTACACCTTC. This encodes CASSTGGPINGYTF.

This clone was counted only a few times. The chain is built from TRBV7-3 and TRBJ2-7, with D unresolved. This CDR3 has 13 amino acids. Germline-derived CDR1 and CDR2 are SGHTA and FQGTGA. Trimming pared 1 base from V and 5 bases from J, leaving 9 bases between. CDR3: CASSLMVPDEQYF. DNA of the CDR3: TGTGCCAGCAGCTTAATGGTCCCCGACGAGCAGTACTTC.

This chain connects TRBV9 to TRBJ1-3; the D is unclear. The V gene lost 0 bases and the J gene lost 4 bases, with 8 bases spanning the gap. CDR1 is SGDLS, CDR2 YYNGEE, per germline. The CDR3 consists of 14 residues. CDR3 DNA: TGTGCCAGCAGCGTAGTAGGGTCCGGAAACACCATATATTTT. Its protein product is CASSVVGSGNTIYF.

This sequence joins TRBV27 and TRBJ1-1; tentative D call: TRBD1 (5 bases). V shed 2 bases and J shed 1 base, with 8 bases lying between them. This CDR3 contains 14 residues. In germline, CDR1 is MNHEY, CDR2 SMNVEV (reference sequence). CDR3 residues: CASSLKGRNTEAFF. Written as DNA, the CDR3 is TGTGCCAGCAGTTTAAAGGGGAGGAACACTGAAGCTTTCTTT.

This chain joins TRBV2 and TRBJ1-6, with 7 bases fitting TRBD1. V lost 4 bases to trimming and J lost 5 bases; unmatched junction nucleotides: 5. CDR1 is SNHLY and CDR2 is FYNNEI in the germline V gene. The length of the CDR3 is 15 residues. The CDR3 loop reads CASSAQGTDNSPLHF. CDR3 sequence (DNA): TGTGCCAGCAGTGCACAGGGGACAGATAATTCACCCCTCCACTTT.

V usage is TRBV9 and J usage is TRBJ1-6; tentative D call: TRBD1 (6 bases). CDR1 is SGDLS, CDR2 YYNGEE, per germline. The CDR3 is 13 residues long. V was cut by 3 bases and J by 6 bases, with 7 bases left in between. CDR3 loop: CASSGTVNSPLHF. Here the CDR3 DNA reads TGTGCCAGCAGCGGGACAGTTAATTCACCCCTCCACTTT.

This clone was detected only a few times. The rearrangement joins TRBV20-1 to TRBJ2-7, with 7 bases fitting TRBD2. The junction had 5 bases not matched to a gene; V was cut back by 3 bases and J by 3 bases. The CDR3 extends over 13 amino acids. Germline loops: CDR1 DFQATT, CDR2 SNEGSKA (reference sequence). The CDR3 reads CSASGGVFYEQYF. The CDR3 DNA reads as TGCAGTGCTAGTGGGGGGGTTTTCTACGAGCAGTACTTC.

The chain couples TRBV2 to TRBJ2-7, with TRBD1 as a possible D gene (6 bases). V gave up 5 bases and J gave up 0 bases, with 11 bases separating them. CDR3 size: 14 residues. Germline CDR1 reads SNHLY; CDR2 reads FYNNEI. CDR3 bases: TGTGCCAGCAGTCGGGACACTTACTCCTACGAGCAGTACTTC. It specifies CASSRDTYSYEQYF.

This clone was seen once. The chain is built from TRBV6-5 and TRBJ1-5; 11 bases are shared with TRBD1. V trimming: 6 bases; J trimming: 6 bases; junction bases outside the gene matches: 4. Germline V lookup: CDR1 MNHEY, CDR2 SVGAGI. The CDR3 has 14 amino acids. DNA of the CDR3: TGTGCCAGCAGAGTGGGACAGGGGGGTCAGCCCCAGCATTTT. It yields the protein CASRVGQGGQPQHF.

V usage is TRBV30 and J usage is TRBJ1-1; D remains ambiguous. The CDR3 extends over 14 amino acids. Germline CDR1 and CDR2: GTSNPN and SVGIG (reference sequence). Trimming took 0 bases from V and 4 from J, leaving 12 bases between them. The CDR3 loop is CAWSVGWTATEAFF. DNA of the CDR3: TGTGCCTGGAGTGTAGGCTGGACGGCCACTGAAGCTTTCTTT. The full variable domain, in which reference TRBV30 and TRBJ1-1 provide the parts outside the CDR3, is SQTIHQWPATLVQPVGSPLSLECTVEGTSNPNLYWYRQAAGRGLQLLFYSVGIGQISSEVPQNLSASRPQDRQFILSSKKLLLSDSGFYLCAWSVGWTATEAFFGQGTRLTVV.